This T cell receptor (beta chain) derives from a study of cytomegalovirus exposure and HLA in healthy donors. Use of 60 Vbeta and 13 Jbeta primers characterized the PCR. Only in-frame clones appear in the TCRdb table, and some are missing; sequencing was by immunoSEQ multiplex PCR. The sample records approximately 110,000 clones, more than 70% being singletons. The CDR3 loop spans 14 amino acids. V lost 7 bases to trimming and J lost 5 bases; unmatched junction nucleotides: 3. The germline V gene has CDR1 MNHNY and CDR2 SVGAGI (reference sequence). The chain couples TRBV6-6 to TRBJ1-6; 9 bases agree with TRBD1. This sequence was found in a man aged 30 to 39 in good health and CMV-seronegative. Sequencing was done on a sample of PBMCs. The CDR3 spells CASKGQGHNSPLHF. The CDR3 region has the DNA TGTGCCAGCAAGGGACAGGGACATAATTCACCCCTCCACTTT.